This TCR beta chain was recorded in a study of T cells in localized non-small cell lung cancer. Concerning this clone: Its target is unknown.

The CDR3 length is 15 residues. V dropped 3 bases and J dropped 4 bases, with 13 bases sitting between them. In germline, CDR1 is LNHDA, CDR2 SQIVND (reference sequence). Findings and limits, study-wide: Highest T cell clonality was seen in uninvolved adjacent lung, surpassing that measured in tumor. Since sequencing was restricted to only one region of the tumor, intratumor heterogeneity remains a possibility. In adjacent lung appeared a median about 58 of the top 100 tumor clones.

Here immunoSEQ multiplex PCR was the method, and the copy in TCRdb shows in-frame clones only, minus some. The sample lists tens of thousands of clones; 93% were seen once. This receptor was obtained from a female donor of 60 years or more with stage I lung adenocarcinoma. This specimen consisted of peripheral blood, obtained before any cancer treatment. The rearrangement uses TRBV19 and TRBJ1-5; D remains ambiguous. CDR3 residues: CASSMGWSDNQPQHF. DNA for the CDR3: TGTGCCAGTAGTATGGGCTGGAGTGATAATCAGCCCCAGCATTTT.